This TCR beta chain derives from a study of cytomegalovirus exposure and HLA in healthy donors. Study results and caveats: Most TCR sequences were rare, but some public TCRs occurred in many donors.

Primers for the PCR totalled 60 Vbeta and 13 Jbeta. Here immunoSEQ multiplex PCR was the method, and the copy in TCRdb shows in-frame clones only, minus some. Of more than 85,000 clones in the sample, 60% to 85% were seen once. With 3 bases clipped from V and 0 bases from J, the junction kept 5 bases outside the gene matches. This CDR3 region has 16 residues. Germline assignment: CDR1 SGDLS and CDR2 YYNGEE. The sample holds a few counts of this clone. Its antigen remains unknown. V and J are TRBV9 and TRBJ1-4; 7 bases are a match to TRBD1. This receptor was identified in a woman aged 55-75 years in good health and CMV-seropositive. Material: PBMCs. In DNA form, the CDR3 reads TGTGCCAGCAGCGCGGGACAGTTTACAACTAATGAAAAACTGTTTTTT. Translating it yields CASSAGQFTTNEKLFF. The full variable domain, with the rest looked up from reference TRBV9 and TRBJ1-4, is DSGVTQTPKHLITATGQRVTLRCSPRSGDLSVYWYQQSLDQGLQFLIQYYNGEERAKGNILERFSAQQFPDLHSELNLSSLELGDSALYFCASSAGQFTTNEKLFFGSGTQLSVL.